This TCR beta chain stems from a study of cytomegalovirus exposure and HLA in healthy donors (dated 2017 in TCRdb). General notes on the study: According to an earlier analysis of a few hundred of the donors, 150 million to 200 million T cells yielded roughly 100 million unique TCR beta sequences and 250 to 350 Gb of sequence data. In addition to the first cohort of 666 subjects, a separate validation cohort of approximately 130 different subjects was used. To decide whether each TCR beta V gene segment behaved as functional or pseudogenic, an earlier analysis of 587 of the donors relied on high-throughput TCR beta sequencing. To study patterns of TCR occurrence, a later analysis re-analyzed previously published TCR beta repertoires from 600 to 750 donors and added high-resolution HLA genotyping. The number of typed donors differed by locus: about 620-630 for A, B, C, DRB1 and DQB1; 500 to 550 for DQA1; around 580 for DPA1; and 400 to 480 for DPB1. The study profiled the T cell repertoires of hundreds of subjects by immunosequencing and related them to cytomegalovirus serostatus. The later analysis used no new phenotypic data to find candidate immune exposures, relying instead on TCR beta sequences and their occurrence across donors. A later genetic analysis took genome-wide SNP genotypes for about three fifths of the roughly 700 donors and used that subset as a discovery cohort. Donor age, sex, ethnicity and CMV serostatus were collected together with the repertoire data. Among almost 400 genotyped donors of the cohort, an average of approximately 240,000 unique TCR beta nucleotide sequences were sequenced per donor, 15% to 20% of them non-productive. Of the 300 to 500 genotyped donors, 70% to 90% were placed in the genetic ancestry cluster associated with self-reported Caucasian donors. The study was designed to test whether signatures of past pathogen exposure could be identified by cataloging public T cell receptors. To predict cytomegalovirus infection status, the study brought together high-throughput TCR immunosequencing, statistical association of individual TCRs with disease status, and machine learning. An early release covering 500 to 750 HLA-typed donors comprised 250 to 350 gigabases of sequencing data and tens of millions of unique TCR sequences. Roughly 5 DR-DQ haplotypes were treated as single units for association and clustering because of strong linkage in the cohort. HLA typing included class I and class II loci at four-digit resolution. Every discovery cohort repertoire had been produced on one sequencing platform.

To prepare the library, the immunoSEQ multiplex PCR assay was applied. For the multiplex PCR, a mixture combining 60 forward primers for TCR Vbeta segments and 13 reverse primers for TCR Jbeta segments was used. Amplification of the CDR3 region of rearranged TCR beta genes was performed with a multiplex PCR assay on genomic DNA. The amplified TCR beta libraries were sequenced on the Illumina HiSeq System as 87-base-pair reads. The original methods were these. In a later analysis, 80 million or so unique TCR beta chains were counted across the roughly 610 repertoires, and about 10 million of these chains were shared by at least two donors. To remove PCR and sequencing errors, raw reads were error-corrected and collapsed into unique sequences using a nearest-neighbor algorithm that merged closely related sequences. CDR3 sequences were aligned to IMGT reference sequences to assign V, D and J gene segments. For a sequence to be retained, a match of at least six nucleotides was required to both a V gene segment and a J gene segment. Rearrangements were called productive when the CDR3 lacked stop codons and stayed in frame with V and J; all others were non-productive. CDR3 was defined according to IMGT convention as the region running from the second conserved V-encoded cysteine to the conserved J-encoded phenylalanine. The earlier analysis of 500 to 600 of the donors excluded sequences that lacked an unambiguous match to a single V gene segment. In an earlier analysis of more than 500 of the donors, a V segment was called functional when productive rearrangements were above 56.7%, and segregating when the standard deviation between donors exceeded 5%. A statistical classification framework was built for diagnosing cytomegalovirus status from the catalog of TCR beta chain sequences. In a later analysis, V and J genes were assigned by comparing TCR nucleotide sequences against IMGT/GENE-DB human TR gene sequences. In a later analysis, CDR3 sequences and most-parsimonious VDJ recombination scenarios were assigned using the TCRdist pipeline. In a later analysis, each TCR beta chain was defined by its CDR3 amino acid sequence together with its V-gene family, and reads lacking a unique V-gene family were excluded. To address suspected cross-contamination and a sequencing artifact, a later analysis removed a few hundred highly shared, low-generation-probability nucleotide sequences. A later analysis calculated a clonal expansion index for each public chain from normalized within-repertoire ranks of inferred template counts. A later analysis computed generation probabilities with a VDJ recombination model fitted to out-of-frame rearrangements, and checked the results against IGoR. In a later analysis, hypergeometric tests were used to score TCR-TCR, TCR-HLA and TCR-CMV co-occurrence, with a repertoire-size bias correction applied to TCR pairs. False discovery rates were estimated in a later analysis by permuting HLA or CMV assignments 20 times. In a later analysis, co-occurring TCRs were grouped using DBSCAN, with TCRdist sequence similarity added in when clustering inside HLA-allele-positive subsets. Repertoires with fewer than 30,000 or more than 120,000 public chains were left out of co-occurrence clustering, as were five repertoires with anomalous nucleotide sharing. What TCRdb holds here is the immuneACCESS table cut down to in-frame rearrangements. Part of the clones is not present; checked against another copy, under half of the missing clones reflect an unresolved V gene, and the others are unexplained. That table furnishes V, J and clone size, whereas the DNA furnished D and trimming. This sample gives 150,000 to 200,000 clones in total; about 81% of them show up just once. The ten largest make up approximately 2% of the sample.

The cohort consisted of 600 to 750 healthy bone marrow donors. All cohort members were sampled while nominally healthy, although unrecorded immune exposures were likely present. The donor tested CMV seropositive, placing the donor among the approximately 290 seropositive members of the cohort. Each donor provided a peripheral blood sample, and peripheral blood mononuclear cells were used for TCR beta sequencing. Genomic DNA was extracted from the blood cell samples with the Qiagen DNeasy Blood Extraction Kit. This clone has only one observation. Its cognate antigen has yet to be identified. It has no much larger one-base neighbor in the sample; base qualities were not kept. What the research found in general, with its limitations: In a later analysis, the rate of TCR association differed among HLA loci, with DRB1 alleles having the most associated TCRs and HLA-C alleles having the fewest. Assigning TCR associations to individual alleles was difficult when HLA alleles, especially DR and DQ, strongly co-occurred. In the study, some 160 TCR beta chains were listed as associated with cytomegalovirus. This cohort had only TCR beta chains sequenced, and the lack of alpha or paired-chain data limited which features could be detected. Immune exposure information for the cohort was limited to CMV serostatus. In an earlier analysis of about 600 of the donors, most TCR beta V segments appeared in productive rearrangements about 87% or about 30% of the time, broadly matching IMGT annotations. Several of the top co-occurrence clusters appeared to be linked to parvovirus B19, influenza, CMV and Epstein-Barr virus, according to a later analysis. A group of highly shared sequence variants was considered likely to be a technical artifact of the sequencing pipeline. A further reported finding was that TCR beta sequences accurately predicted the HLA-A and HLA-B alleles for most subjects in the first cohort. The 87-base-pair reads could not distinguish some IMGT-functional V segments, including TRBV6-2 and TRBV6-3, so those segments were excluded. A later analysis associated 15,000 to 20,000 TCR beta sequences with specific HLA alleles at a false discovery rate of 0.05. The classifier was reported to diagnose cytomegalovirus status with high specificity and sensitivity in both the original and validation cohorts. According to the authors, the approach could potentially be generalized to other disease states and immunological phenotypes. Correlated functional status among segregating V segments might reflect linkage disequilibrium, but an unknown experimental factor could not be ruled out. Compared with equally common non-associated chains, HLA-associated TCR beta chains in a later analysis were more clonally expanded and had lower generation probabilities. A later analysis found that most CMV-associated TCR beta chains appeared HLA-restricted, with HLA associations seemingly driven largely by CMV exposure. In a later genetic analysis, a missense DCLRE1C variant was associated with V-gene and J-gene trimming of TCR beta chains, and the association was replicated in an independent cohort. In vitro tests confirmed that a few of the cytomegalovirus-associated TCR beta chains recognize cytomegalovirus antigens. The earlier analysis of some 540 of the donors excluded approximately 17 rarely observed V segments, including chromosome 9 orphons, because counts were too low. The presence/absence analyses assumed that sequencing depth was roughly uniform across donors, and that assumption may not be true. While some public TCRs were present in many individuals, most TCR sequences turned up only very rarely across donors. According to a later genetic analysis, donors in an Asian-associated ancestry cluster had fewer N-insertions in productive TCRs than the approximately 700-donor mean. Because HLA typing was missing for some donors at each locus, association tests included only the typed subset.

The CDR3, cysteine through phenylalanine, is 15 amino acids long. Only CDR3 DNA is held: 45 bases, read in frame from base 1. The germline ends are 11 bases apart after V is trimmed by 0 bases and J by 4 bases. The germline V gene sets CDR1 to SGHRS and CDR2 to YFSETQ. The specimen was PBMCs. The source is a woman in her late teens or twenties in good health and CMV-seropositive. The sequence is built from TRBV5-1 and TRBJ1-3, with the D gene too uncertain to name. The DNA reads TGCGCCAGCAGCTTGGCCGGGAACGAGGGAAACACCATATATTTT. Its protein is CASSLAGNEGNTIYF.